Listed below are T cell receptor beta chains from one sample, sequenced in a study of cytomegalovirus exposure and HLA in healthy donors. Using immunoSEQ multiplex PCR, the repertoire was profiled, and TCRdb retains in-frame clones only, with some absent. The sample includes about 120,000 clones, 77% of them seen just once. The sequencing sample was made of PBMCs. The receptor source for this set is a man younger than 35 in good health and CMV-seropositive. Both conserved end residues are part of each CDR3. Each record gives: J gene, clone size, D gene, V gene, CDR3 protein, CDR3 DNA. The D gene is left open where the match is weak. The listing skips clone size in some rows; elsewhere it reads once, few, many or a size class.

TRBJ1-4 | . | . | TRBV6-1 | CASSEALTDFATNEKLFF | TGTGCCAGCAGTGAAGCGCTGACAGACTTTGCAACTAATGAAAAACTGTTTTTT
TRBJ2-7 | few | . | TRBV27 | CASSLSFQGSLYEQYF | TGTGCCAGCAGTTTAAGCTTTCAGGGAAGCCTCTACGAGCAGTACTTC
TRBJ2-7 | few | TRBD1 | TRBV4-1 | CASSQEDRVWGEQYF | TGCGCCAGCAGCCAAGAAGACAGGGTGTGGGGTGAGCAGTACTTC
TRBJ1-5 | . | . | TRBV7-9 | CASSLDSAYSNQPQHF | TGTGCCAGCAGCCTGGACAGCGCTTATAGCAATCAGCCCCAGCATTTT
TRBJ1-1 | . | TRBD1 | TRBV5-4 | CASRAGGADTEAFF | TGTGCCAGCAGGGCAGGGGGCGCGGACACTGAAGCTTTCTTT
TRBJ1-5 | . | TRBD1 | TRBV28 | CASSLMAGGEQPQHF | TGTGCCAGCAGTTTAATGGCAGGGGGCGAGCAGCCCCAGCATTTT
TRBJ1-5 | . | TRBD1 | TRBV28 | CASSPTNRGNQPQHF | TGTGCCAGCAGTCCCACTAACAGGGGAAATCAGCCCCAGCATTTT
TRBJ1-5 | . | TRBD1 | TRBV9 | CASSVGPGGILNQPQHF | TGTGCCAGCAGCGTAGGTCCAGGGGGTATACTCAATCAGCCCCAGCATTTT
TRBJ2-7 | . | . | TRBV19 | CASSIMLEEELAYEQYF | TGTGCCAGTAGTATCATGCTAGAGGAAGAATTGGCCTACGAGCAGTACTTC
TRBJ1-1 | . | . | TRBV6-5 | CASSYYQENTEAFF | TGTGCCAGCAGTTATTACCAGGAAAACACTGAAGCTTTCTTT
TRBJ1-2 | . | TRBD1 | TRBV18 | CASSQGTGDYGYTF | TGTGCCAGCTCACAGGGGACAGGGGACTATGGCTACACCTTC
TRBJ2-1 | . | . | TRBV27 | CASKQGGGNEQFF | TGTGCCAGCAAACAGGGCGGAGGAAATGAGCAGTTCTTC
TRBJ1-1 | . | . | TRBV5-5 | CASSLVVEGWGTEAFF | TGTGCCAGCAGCTTGGTCGTCGAGGGTTGGGGAACTGAAGCTTTCTTT